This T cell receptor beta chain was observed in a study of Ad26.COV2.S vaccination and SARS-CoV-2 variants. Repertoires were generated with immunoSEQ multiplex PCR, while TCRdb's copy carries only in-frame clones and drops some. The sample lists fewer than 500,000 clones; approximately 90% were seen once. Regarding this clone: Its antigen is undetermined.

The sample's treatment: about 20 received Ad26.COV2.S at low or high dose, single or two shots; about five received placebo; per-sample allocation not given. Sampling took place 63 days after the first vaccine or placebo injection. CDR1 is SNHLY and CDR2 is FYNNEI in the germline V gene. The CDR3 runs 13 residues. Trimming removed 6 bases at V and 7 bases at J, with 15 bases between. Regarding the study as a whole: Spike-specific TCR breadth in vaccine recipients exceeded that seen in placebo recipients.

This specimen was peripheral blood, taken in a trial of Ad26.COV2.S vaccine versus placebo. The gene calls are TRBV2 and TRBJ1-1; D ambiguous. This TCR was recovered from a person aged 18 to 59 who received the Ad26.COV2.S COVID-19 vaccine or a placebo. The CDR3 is CASRARWKGEAFF. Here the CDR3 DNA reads TGTGCCAGCAGAGCCCGTTGGAAGGGTGAAGCTTTCTTT.